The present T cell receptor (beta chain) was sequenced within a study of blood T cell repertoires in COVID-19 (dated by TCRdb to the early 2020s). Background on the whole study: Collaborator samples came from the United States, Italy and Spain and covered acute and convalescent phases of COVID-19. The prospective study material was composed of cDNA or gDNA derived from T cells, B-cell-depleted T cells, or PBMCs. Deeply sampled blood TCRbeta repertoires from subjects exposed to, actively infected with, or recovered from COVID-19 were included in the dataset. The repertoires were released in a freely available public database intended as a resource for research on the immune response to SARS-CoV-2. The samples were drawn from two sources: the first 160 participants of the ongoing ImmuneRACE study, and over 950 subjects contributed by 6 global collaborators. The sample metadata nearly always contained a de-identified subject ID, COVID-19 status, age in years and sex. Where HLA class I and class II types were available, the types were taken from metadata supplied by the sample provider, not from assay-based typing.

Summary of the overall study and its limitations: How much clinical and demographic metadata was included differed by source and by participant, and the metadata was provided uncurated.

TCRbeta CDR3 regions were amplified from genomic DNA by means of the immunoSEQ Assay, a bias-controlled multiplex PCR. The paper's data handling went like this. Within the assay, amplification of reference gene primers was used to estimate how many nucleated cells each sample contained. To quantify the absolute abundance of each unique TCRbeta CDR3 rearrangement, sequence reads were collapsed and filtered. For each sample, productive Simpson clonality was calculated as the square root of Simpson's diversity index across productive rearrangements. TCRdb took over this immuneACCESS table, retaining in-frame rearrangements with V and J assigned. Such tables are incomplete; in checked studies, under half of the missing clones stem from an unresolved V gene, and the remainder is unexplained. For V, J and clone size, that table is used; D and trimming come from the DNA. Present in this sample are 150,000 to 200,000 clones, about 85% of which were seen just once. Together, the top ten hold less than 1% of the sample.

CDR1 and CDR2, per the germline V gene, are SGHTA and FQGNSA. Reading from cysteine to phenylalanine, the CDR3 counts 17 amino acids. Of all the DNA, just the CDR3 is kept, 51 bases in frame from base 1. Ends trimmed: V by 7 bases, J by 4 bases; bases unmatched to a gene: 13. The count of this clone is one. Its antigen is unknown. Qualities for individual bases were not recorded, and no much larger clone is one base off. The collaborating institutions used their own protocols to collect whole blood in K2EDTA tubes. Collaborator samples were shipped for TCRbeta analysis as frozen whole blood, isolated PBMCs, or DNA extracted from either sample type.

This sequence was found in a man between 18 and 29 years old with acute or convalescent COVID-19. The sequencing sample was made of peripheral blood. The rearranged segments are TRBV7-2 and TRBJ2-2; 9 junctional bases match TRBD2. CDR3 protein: CASTLKGAGGPTGELFF. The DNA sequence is TGTGCCAGCACCCTTAAGGGGGCGGGGGGGCCCACCGGGGAGCTGTTTTTT.